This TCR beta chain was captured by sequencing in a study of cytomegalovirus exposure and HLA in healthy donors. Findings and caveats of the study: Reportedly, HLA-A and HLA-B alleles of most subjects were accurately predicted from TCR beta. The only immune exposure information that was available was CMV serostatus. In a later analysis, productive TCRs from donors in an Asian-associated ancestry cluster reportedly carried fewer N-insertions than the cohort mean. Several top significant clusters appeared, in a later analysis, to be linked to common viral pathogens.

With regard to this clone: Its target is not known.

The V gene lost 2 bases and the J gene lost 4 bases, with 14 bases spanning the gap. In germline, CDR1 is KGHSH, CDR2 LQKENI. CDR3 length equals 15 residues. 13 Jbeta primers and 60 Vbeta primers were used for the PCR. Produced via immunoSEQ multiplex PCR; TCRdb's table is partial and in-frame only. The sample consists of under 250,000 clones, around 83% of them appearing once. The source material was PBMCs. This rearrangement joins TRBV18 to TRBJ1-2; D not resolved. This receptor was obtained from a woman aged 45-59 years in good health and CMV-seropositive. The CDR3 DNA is TGTGCCAGCTCACCATCAGCGGGGAAAATCTATGGCTACACCTTC. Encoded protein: CASSPSAGKIYGYTF.